These T cell receptor beta chains were read from a single sample in a study of T cell responses to AZD1222 COVID-19 vaccine. Method: immunoSEQ multiplex PCR; TCRdb's copy keeps in-frame clones and lacks some. The repertoire holds roughly 100,000 clones, approximately 81% seen once, with about 18% in the top ten. Sequenced material: peripheral blood, taken on day 0 of AZD1222 vaccination. All receptors derive from an adult in good health. The CDR3 runs from the conserved cysteine through the conserved F or W. The D gene is left open where the match is weak. Clone size, where shown, is once, few, many, or a class for clones that have expanded.

j_gene: TRBJ1-2; d_gene: -; abundance: -; v_gene: TRBV6-5; CDR3nt: TGTGCCAGCACTGGTGGGGGAGGCTACACCTTC; CDR3aa: CASTGGGGYTF
j_gene: TRBJ1-2; d_gene: -; abundance: once; v_gene: TRBV5-1; CDR3nt: TGCGCCAGCAGCTTGGAGGGCAGGGAAACGCACACCTTC; CDR3aa: CASSLEGRETHTF
j_gene: TRBJ1-2; d_gene: -; abundance: -; v_gene: TRBV28; CDR3nt: TGTGCCAGCAGGAGGGCCCGAGTAGCTAACTATGGCTACACCTTC; CDR3aa: CASRRARVANYGYTF
j_gene: TRBJ1-1; d_gene: TRBD1; abundance: -; v_gene: TRBV19; CDR3nt: TGTGCCAGTAGTATAAAGGCCGGGGACAGGGAAGCTTTCTTT; CDR3aa: CASSIKAGDREAFF
j_gene: TRBJ2-2; d_gene: -; abundance: -; v_gene: TRBV24-1; CDR3nt: TGTGCCACCAGCGATACTGGCCCGAGCACCGGGGAGCTGTTTTTT; CDR3aa: CATSDTGPSTGELFF
j_gene: TRBJ2-3; d_gene: -; abundance: -; v_gene: TRBV27; CDR3nt: TGTGCCAGCAGTGCGCGGGGCACAGATACGCAGTATTTT; CDR3aa: CASSARGTDTQYF
j_gene: TRBJ1-1; d_gene: -; abundance: -; v_gene: TRBV6-1; CDR3nt: TGTGCCAGCAGGGAAGGGACTGAAGCTTTCTTT; CDR3aa: CASREGTEAFF
j_gene: TRBJ1-1; d_gene: TRBD1; abundance: few; v_gene: TRBV29-1; CDR3nt: TGCAGCGCCCGACAGGGGGAGACCACTGAAGCTTTCTTT; CDR3aa: CSARQGETTEAFF
j_gene: TRBJ2-3; d_gene: -; abundance: -; v_gene: TRBV6-2/TRBV6-3; CDR3nt: TGTGCCAGCAGCCAAGGACTACAAACAGATACGCAGTATTTT; CDR3aa: CASSQGLQTDTQYF
j_gene: TRBJ2-7; d_gene: TRBD1; abundance: many; v_gene: TRBV28; CDR3nt: TGTGCCAGCAGTTTATCCCAGGACAGGGGATTCTCTAGCGAGCAGTACTTC; CDR3aa: CASSLSQDRGFSSEQYF
j_gene: TRBJ1-1; d_gene: TRBD1; abundance: few; v_gene: TRBV29-1; CDR3nt: TGCAGCGCTCGCCCCAGGGGGTTCCCTGAAGCTTTCTTT; CDR3aa: CSARPRGFPEAFF
j_gene: TRBJ1-2; d_gene: TRBD1; abundance: -; v_gene: TRBV12-3/TRBV12-4; CDR3nt: TGTGCCACCACGAGGGACAGGGGGAATGGCTACACCTTC; CDR3aa: CATTRDRGNGYTF
j_gene: TRBJ2-3; d_gene: TRBD2; abundance: -; v_gene: TRBV9; CDR3nt: TGTGCCAGCAGCGTAGCTGGGACTAGAGCAGATACGCAGTATTTT; CDR3aa: CASSVAGTRADTQYF
j_gene: TRBJ1-2; d_gene: -; abundance: -; v_gene: TRBV21-1; CDR3nt: TGTGCCAGCAGCAAAGCAGTAACAAGACCGTATGGCTACACCTTC; CDR3aa: CASSKAVTRPYGYTF
j_gene: TRBJ2-5; d_gene: -; abundance: -; v_gene: TRBV5-8; CDR3nt: TGTGCCAGCACCTCCCAAGAGACCCAGTACTTC; CDR3aa: CASTSQETQYF
j_gene: TRBJ1-2; d_gene: TRBD1; abundance: once; v_gene: TRBV25-1; CDR3nt: TGTGCCAGCACTTCCTCGGGACAGGGGGCGAACTATGGCTACACCTTC; CDR3aa: CASTSSGQGANYGYTF
j_gene: TRBJ1-6; d_gene: -; abundance: -; v_gene: TRBV5-5; CDR3nt: TGTGCCAGCAGCTCGATCCCCCAGGGTGGAAATTCACCCCTCCACTTT; CDR3aa: CASSSIPQGGNSPLHF
j_gene: TRBJ1-2; d_gene: -; abundance: -; v_gene: TRBV4-3; CDR3nt: TGCGCCAGCAGCCAATATCTGGGACTTTCTTCAAACTATGGCTACACCTTC; CDR3aa: CASSQYLGLSSNYGYTF
j_gene: TRBJ1-6; d_gene: -; abundance: -; v_gene: TRBV30; CDR3nt: TGTGCCTGGAATGCGAAAAGGAATTCACCCCTCCACTTT; CDR3aa: CAWNAKRNSPLHF
j_gene: TRBJ2-4; d_gene: -; abundance: -; v_gene: TRBV6-2/TRBV6-3; CDR3nt: TGTGCCAGCAGTTACTCAGTCGGGGATCTAGAAGCCAAAAACATTCAGTACTTC; CDR3aa: CASSYSVGDLEAKNIQYF
j_gene: TRBJ1-1; d_gene: TRBD1; abundance: -; v_gene: TRBV6-2/TRBV6-3; CDR3nt: TGTGCCAGCAGTTACTCGCCGTACAGGGGCACTGAAGCTTTCTTT; CDR3aa: CASSYSPYRGTEAFF
j_gene: TRBJ2-7; d_gene: -; abundance: -; v_gene: TRBV12-3/TRBV12-4; CDR3nt: TGTGCCAGCAGTTTAGTTAGAGGTGGCGAGCAGTACTTC; CDR3aa: CASSLVRGGEQYF
j_gene: TRBJ1-1; d_gene: -; abundance: -; v_gene: TRBV7-8; CDR3nt: TGTGCCAGCAGCTTATCGGGGGATGCGAACACTGAAGCTTTCTTT; CDR3aa: CASSLSGDANTEAFF
j_gene: TRBJ1-2; d_gene: -; abundance: -; v_gene: TRBV4-3; CDR3nt: TGCGCCAGCAGCCCGACAGAGAACTATGGCTACACCTTC; CDR3aa: CASSPTENYGYTF
j_gene: TRBJ1-2; d_gene: -; abundance: -; v_gene: TRBV29-1; CDR3nt: TGCAGTGCCGAGGGCGAGGTTGGCTACACCTTC; CDR3aa: CSAEGEVGYTF